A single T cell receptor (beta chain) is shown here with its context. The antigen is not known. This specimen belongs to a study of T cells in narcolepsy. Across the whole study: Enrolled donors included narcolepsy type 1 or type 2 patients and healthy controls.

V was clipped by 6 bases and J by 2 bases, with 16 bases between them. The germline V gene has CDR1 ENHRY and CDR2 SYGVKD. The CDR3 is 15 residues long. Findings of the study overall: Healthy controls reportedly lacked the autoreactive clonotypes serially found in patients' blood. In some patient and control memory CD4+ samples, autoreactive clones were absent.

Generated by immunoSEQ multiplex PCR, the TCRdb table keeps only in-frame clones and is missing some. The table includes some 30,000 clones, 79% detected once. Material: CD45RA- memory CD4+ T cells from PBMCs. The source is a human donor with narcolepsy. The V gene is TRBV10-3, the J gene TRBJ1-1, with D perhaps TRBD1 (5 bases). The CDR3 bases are TGTGCCATCAGATCGGAGACAGCAGCAAACACTGAAGCTTTCTTT. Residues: CAIRSETAANTEAFF.